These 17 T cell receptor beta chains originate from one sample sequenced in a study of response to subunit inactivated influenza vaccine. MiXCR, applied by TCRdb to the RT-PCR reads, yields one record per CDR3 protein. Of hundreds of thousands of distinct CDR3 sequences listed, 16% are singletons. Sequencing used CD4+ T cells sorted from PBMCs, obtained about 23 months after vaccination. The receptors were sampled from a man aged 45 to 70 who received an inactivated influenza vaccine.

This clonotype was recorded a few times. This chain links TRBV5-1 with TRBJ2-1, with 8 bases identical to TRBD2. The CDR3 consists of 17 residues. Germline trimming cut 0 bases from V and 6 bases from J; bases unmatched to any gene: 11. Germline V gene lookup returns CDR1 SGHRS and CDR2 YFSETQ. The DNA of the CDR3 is TGCGCCAGCAGCTTGGCCGCGGGGGGAGCGGGACCCAATGAGCAGTTCTTC. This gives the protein CASSLAAGGAGPNEQFF. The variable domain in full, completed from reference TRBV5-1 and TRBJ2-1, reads KAGVTQTPRYLIKTRGQQVTLSCSPISGHRSVSWYQQTPGQGLQFLFEYFSETQRNKGNFPGRFSGRQFSNSRSEMNVSTLELGDSALYLCASSLAAGGAGPNEQFFGPGTRLTVL.

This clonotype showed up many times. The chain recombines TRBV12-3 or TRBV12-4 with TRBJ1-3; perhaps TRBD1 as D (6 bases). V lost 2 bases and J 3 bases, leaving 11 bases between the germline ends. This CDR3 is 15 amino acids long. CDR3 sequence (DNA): TGTGCCAGCAGTTTACTGGGGGCGGTTGGAAACACCATATATTTT. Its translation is CASSLLGAVGNTIYF.

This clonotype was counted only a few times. The CDR3 nucleotides read TGTGCCAGCAGTGAAGTTGGCGGGTTGAATGAGCAGTTCTTC. This codes for CASSEVGGLNEQFF. This chain connects TRBV2 to TRBJ2-1, with D perhaps matching TRBD2 (5 bases). Germline V gene data show CDR1 as SNHLY and CDR2 as FYNNEI. CDR3 size: 14 residues. The V and J ends lost 1 base and 7 bases respectively, with 11 bases between them.

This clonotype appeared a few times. This chain's CDR3 is CASAGWSNEKLFF. The CDR3 DNA follows: TGTGCCAGCGCAGGGTGGTCTAATGAAAAACTGTTTTTT. The chain joins TRBV12-3 or TRBV12-4 to TRBJ1-4; weak D call: TRBD1 (5 bases). CDR3 length equals 13 residues. The V gene lost 8 bases and the J gene lost 3 bases, with 10 bases spanning the gap.

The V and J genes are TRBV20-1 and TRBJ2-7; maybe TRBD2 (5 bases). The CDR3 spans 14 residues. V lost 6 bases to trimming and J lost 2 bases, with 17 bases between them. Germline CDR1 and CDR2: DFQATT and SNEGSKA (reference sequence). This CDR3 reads CSANGRGAAYEQYF. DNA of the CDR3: TGCAGTGCCAACGGTCGGGGAGCGGCCTACGAGCAGTACTTC.

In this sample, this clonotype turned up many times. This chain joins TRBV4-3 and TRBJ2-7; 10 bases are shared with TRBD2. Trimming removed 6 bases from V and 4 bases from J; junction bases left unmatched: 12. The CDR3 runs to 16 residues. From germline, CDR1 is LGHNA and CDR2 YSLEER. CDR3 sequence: CASSLSGASGRYEQYF. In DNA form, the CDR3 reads TGCGCCAGCAGTCTGAGCGGGGCTAGCGGGAGATACGAGCAGTACTTC.

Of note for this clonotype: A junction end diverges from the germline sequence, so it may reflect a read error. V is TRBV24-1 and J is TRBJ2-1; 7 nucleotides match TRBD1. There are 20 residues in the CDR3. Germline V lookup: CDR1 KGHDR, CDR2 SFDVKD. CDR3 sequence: CAASDLVSWVDRASYNEQFF. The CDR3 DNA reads TGTGCCGCCAGTGATTTAGTTTCTTGGGTAGACAGGGCCTCCTACAATGAGCAGTTCTTC.

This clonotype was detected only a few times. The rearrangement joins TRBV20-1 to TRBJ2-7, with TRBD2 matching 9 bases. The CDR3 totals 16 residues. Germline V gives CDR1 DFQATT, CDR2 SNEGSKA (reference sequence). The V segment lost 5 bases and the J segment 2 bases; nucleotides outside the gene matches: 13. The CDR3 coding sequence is TGCAGTGCTGGAAGAGATAAGGGCGGGAGGGCCTACGAGCAGTACTTC. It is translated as CSAGRDKGGRAYEQYF.

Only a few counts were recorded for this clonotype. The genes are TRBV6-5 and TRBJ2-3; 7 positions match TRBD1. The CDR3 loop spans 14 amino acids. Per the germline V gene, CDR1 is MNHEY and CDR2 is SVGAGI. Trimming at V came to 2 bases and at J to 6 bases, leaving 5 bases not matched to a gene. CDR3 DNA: TGTGCCAGCAGTTACGACAGGGAGAAGGATACGCAGTATTTT. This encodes CASSYDREKDTQYF.

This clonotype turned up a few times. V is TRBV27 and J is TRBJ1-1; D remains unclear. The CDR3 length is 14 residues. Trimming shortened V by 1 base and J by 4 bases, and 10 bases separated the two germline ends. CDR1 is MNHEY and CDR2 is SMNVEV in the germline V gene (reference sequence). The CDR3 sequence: CASSLWSEGTEAFF. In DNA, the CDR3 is TGTGCCAGCAGTTTATGGTCTGAGGGCACTGAAGCTTTCTTT.

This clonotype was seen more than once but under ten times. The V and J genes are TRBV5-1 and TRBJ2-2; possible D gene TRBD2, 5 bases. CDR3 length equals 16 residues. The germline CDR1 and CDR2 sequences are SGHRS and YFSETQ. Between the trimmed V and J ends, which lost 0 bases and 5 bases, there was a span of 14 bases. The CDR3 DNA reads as TGCGCCAGCAGCTTGGAGTCTAGCCGTTTAACCGGGGAGCTGTTTTTT. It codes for CASSLESSRLTGELFF.

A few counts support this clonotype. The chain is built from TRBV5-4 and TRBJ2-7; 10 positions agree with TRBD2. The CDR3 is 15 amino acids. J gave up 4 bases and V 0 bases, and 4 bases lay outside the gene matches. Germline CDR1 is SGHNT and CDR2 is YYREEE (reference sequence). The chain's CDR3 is CASSLDPGLAYEQYF. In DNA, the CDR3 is TGTGCCAGCAGCTTGGACCCGGGACTAGCGTACGAGCAGTACTTC.

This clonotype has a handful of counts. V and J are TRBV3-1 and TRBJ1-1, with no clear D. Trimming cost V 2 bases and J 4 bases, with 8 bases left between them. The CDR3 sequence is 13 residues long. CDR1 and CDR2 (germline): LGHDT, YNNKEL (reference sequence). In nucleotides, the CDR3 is TGTGCCAGCAGCCAATGGAGGAGCACTGAAGCTTTCTTT. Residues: CASSQWRSTEAFF.

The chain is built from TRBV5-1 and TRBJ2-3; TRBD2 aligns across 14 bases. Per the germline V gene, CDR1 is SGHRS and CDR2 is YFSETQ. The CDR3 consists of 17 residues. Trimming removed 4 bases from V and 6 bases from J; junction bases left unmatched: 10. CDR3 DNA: TGCGCCAGCAGCCCGGGAGGGACTAGCGGGGGCGCGGATACGCAGTATTTT. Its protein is CASSPGGTSGGADTQYF. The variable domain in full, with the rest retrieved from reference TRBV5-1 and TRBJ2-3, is KAGVTQTPRYLIKTRGQQVTLSCSPISGHRSVSWYQQTPGQGLQFLFEYFSETQRNKGNFPGRFSGRQFSNSRSEMNVSTLELGDSALYLCASSPGGTSGGADTQYFGPGTRLTVL.

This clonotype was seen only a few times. The CDR3 nucleotides read TGTGCCATCAGTGAGGGCGGGAGAGCAGATACGCAGTATTTT. Its protein is CAISEGGRADTQYF. The rearrangement joins TRBV10-3 to TRBJ2-3, with 7 positions matching TRBD2. The length of the CDR3 is 14 residues. V lost 2 bases, J lost 4 bases, and 3 bases stayed unmatched. Per the germline V gene, CDR1 is ENHRY and CDR2 is SYGVKD.

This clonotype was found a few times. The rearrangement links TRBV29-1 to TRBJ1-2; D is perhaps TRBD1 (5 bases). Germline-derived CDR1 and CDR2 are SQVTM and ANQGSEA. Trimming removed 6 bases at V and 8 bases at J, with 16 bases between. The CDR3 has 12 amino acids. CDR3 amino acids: CSVGTHDGGYTF. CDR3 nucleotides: TGCAGCGTAGGGACGCACGATGGGGGCTACACCTTC.

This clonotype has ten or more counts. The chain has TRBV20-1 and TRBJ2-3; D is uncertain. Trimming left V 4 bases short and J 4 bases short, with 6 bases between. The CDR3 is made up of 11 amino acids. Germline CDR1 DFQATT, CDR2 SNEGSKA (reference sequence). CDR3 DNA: TGCAGTGCTATCGCTTCAGATACGCAGTATTTT. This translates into CSAIASDTQYF.